The T cell receptor beta chain under discussion was sequenced for a study of blood T cell repertoires in COVID-19. The overall study: Researchers got acute and convalescent COVID-19 samples from the United States, Italy and Spain. Sample material is recorded as cDNA or gDNA derived from T cells, B-cell-depleted T cells, or PBMCs.

CDR1 is LNHDA, CDR2 SQIVND, per germline (reference sequence). CDR3 size: 16 residues. The ends lost 10 bases at V and 0 bases at J; junction bases unmatched: 7. In the source study's methods: Amplified reference gene primers provided the basis for estimating nucleated cell counts. This table comes from immunoSEQ multiplex PCR, and its TCRdb copy is limited to in-frame clones, with some not included. Clone size and the V and J calls come from that table; the DNA yielded D and trimming. The profile shows about 36,000 clones, nearly 90% of them singletons. The sample consisted of peripheral blood. This chain uses TRBV19 with TRBJ1-4; 11 bases map to TRBD1. The origin of this receptor is a human donor in a cohort sampled during active COVID-19. This chain's CDR3 is CATRDRGLATNEKLFF. Here the CDR3 DNA reads TGTGCCACTCGGGACAGGGGGTTAGCAACTAATGAAAAACTGTTTTTT.